The clone carrying this T cell receptor beta chain was observed a handful of times. An end of the junction differs from the germline gene, which may be a read error. PCR amplification relied on 60 Vbeta primers (plus 13 Jbeta primers). The assay was immunoSEQ multiplex PCR, and TCRdb's table has in-frame clones only and misses some. The repertoire consists of roughly 120,000 clones, with roughly 9.9% occurring once and the leading ten covering 3%. This sample stems from a study of cytomegalovirus exposure and HLA in healthy donors. Study as a whole: An earlier analysis found under 130 million unique TCR beta sequences from about 190 million T cells.

The CDR3 sequence is 11 residues long. The V gene's germline CDR1 is SEHNR and CDR2 FQNEAQ (reference sequence). The receptor's source is a man in his thirties or forties in good health and CMV-seronegative. The chain links TRBV7-9 to TRBJ1-1; no definite D call. Sequences were obtained from PBMCs. The CDR3 DNA reads as TGTGCCAGCAGCTTAGCGGAGACTTCGGTCTTT. This codes for CASSLAETSVF.